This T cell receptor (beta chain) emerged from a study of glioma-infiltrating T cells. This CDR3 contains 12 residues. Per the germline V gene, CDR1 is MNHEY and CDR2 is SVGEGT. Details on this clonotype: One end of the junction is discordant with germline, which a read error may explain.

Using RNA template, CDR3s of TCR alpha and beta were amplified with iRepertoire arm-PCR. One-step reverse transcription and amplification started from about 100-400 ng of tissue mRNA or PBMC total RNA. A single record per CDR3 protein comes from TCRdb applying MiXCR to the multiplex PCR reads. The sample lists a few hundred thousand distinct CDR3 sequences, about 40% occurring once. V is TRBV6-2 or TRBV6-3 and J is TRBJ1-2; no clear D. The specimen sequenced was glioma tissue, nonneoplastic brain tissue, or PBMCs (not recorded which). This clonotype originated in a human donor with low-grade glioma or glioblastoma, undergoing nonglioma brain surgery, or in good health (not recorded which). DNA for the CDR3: TGTGCCTGCAGTTCATCGTTGTATGGCTACACCTTC. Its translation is CACSSSLYGYTF.